The clone carrying this T cell receptor (beta chain) was counted a few times. The sample originates from a study of T-cell reconstitution after alpha-beta-depleted transplantation in children. Unique molecular identifiers were used to barcode this TCRbeta library. TCRdb ran MiXCR on the PCR reads and lists one entry per CDR3 protein. The repertoire holds some 500,000 distinct CDR3 sequences, with about a sixth as singletons. The V end was cut by 0 bases, the J end by 1 base, with 6 bases between. CDR1 is DFQATT and CDR2 is SNEGSKA in the germline V gene (reference sequence). This CDR3 is built from 13 residues.

V gene TRBV20-1 combines with J gene TRBJ2-5; no definite D call. The TCR originated in a human donor who donated a stem cell graft to a child with acute lymphoblastic leukemia. The sample here was PBMCs from the stem cell graft donor, taken from the stem cell graft. The CDR3 DNA follows: TGCAGTGCTAGAGATCTTGTCCAAGAGACCCAGTACTTC. The encoded protein is CSARDLVQETQYF.